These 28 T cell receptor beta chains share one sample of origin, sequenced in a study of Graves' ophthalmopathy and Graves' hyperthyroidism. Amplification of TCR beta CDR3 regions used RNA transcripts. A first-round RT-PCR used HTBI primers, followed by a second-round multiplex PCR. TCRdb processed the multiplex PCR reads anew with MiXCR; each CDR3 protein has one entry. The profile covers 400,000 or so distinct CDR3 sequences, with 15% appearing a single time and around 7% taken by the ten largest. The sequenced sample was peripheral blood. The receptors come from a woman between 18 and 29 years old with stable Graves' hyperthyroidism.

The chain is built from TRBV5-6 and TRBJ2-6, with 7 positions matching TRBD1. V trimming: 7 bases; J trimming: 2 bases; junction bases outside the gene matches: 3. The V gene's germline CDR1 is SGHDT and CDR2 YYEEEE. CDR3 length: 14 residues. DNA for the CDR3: TGTGCCAGCGGGCAGGGGGCTGGGGCCAACGTCCTGACTTTC. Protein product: CASGQGAGANVLTF.

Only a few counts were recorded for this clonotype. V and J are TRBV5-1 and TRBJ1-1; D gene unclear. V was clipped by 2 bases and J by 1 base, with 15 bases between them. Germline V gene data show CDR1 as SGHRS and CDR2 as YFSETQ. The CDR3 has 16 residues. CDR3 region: CASSFGPAGPNTEAFF. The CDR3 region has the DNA TGCGCCAGCAGCTTCGGCCCCGCGGGCCCGAACACTGAAGCTTTCTTT.

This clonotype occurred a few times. The CDR3 is CASSEGGIFNQPQHF. As DNA, the CDR3 is TGTGCCAGCAGTGAGGGGGGGATCTTCAATCAGCCCCAGCATTTT. V gene TRBV2 combines with J gene TRBJ1-5; tentative D call: TRBD1 (5 bases). With 3 bases removed from V and 3 bases from J, the gap between germline ends came to 12 bases. Germline V gene sequence: CDR1 SNHLY, CDR2 FYNNEI. The CDR3 runs to 15 residues.

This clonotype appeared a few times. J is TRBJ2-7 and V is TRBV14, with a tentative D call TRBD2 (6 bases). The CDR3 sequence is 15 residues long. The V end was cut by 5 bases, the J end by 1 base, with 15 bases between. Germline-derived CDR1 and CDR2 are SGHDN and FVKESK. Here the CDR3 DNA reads TGTGCCAGCAGCAAACCGGGACTGTCTTCCTACGAGCAGTACTTC. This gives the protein CASSKPGLSSYEQYF. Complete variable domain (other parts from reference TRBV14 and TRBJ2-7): EAGVTQFPSHSVIEKGQTVTLRCDPISGHDNLYWYRRVMGKEIKFLLHFVKESKQDESGMPNNRFLAERTGGTYSTLKVQPAELEDSGVYFCASSKPGLSSYEQYFGPGTRLTVT.

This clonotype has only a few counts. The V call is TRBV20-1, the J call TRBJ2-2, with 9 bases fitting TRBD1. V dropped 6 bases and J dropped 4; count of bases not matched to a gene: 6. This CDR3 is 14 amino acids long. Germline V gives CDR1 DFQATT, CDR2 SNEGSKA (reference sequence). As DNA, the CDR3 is TGCAGTGCACCGGGACAGGGAAGCACCGGGGAGCTGTTTTTT. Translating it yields CSAPGQGSTGELFF.

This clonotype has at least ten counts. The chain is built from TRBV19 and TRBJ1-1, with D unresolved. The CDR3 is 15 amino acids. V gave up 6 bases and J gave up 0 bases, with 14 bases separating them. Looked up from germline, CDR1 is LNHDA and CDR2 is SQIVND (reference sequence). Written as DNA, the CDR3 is TGTGCCAGTAGGGGATCAACGAGGATGAACACTGAAGCTTTCTTT. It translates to CASRGSTRMNTEAFF.

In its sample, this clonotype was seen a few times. As DNA, the CDR3 is TGTGCCATCAGTAGGGGGCTCACCGGGGAGCTGTTTTTT. This translates into CAISRGLTGELFF. This chain links TRBV10-3 with TRBJ2-2, with 7 bases fitting TRBD1. Germline CDR1 is ENHRY and CDR2 is SYGVKD. The CDR3 loop spans 13 amino acids. V trimming: 5 bases; J trimming: 4 bases; junction bases outside the gene matches: 1.

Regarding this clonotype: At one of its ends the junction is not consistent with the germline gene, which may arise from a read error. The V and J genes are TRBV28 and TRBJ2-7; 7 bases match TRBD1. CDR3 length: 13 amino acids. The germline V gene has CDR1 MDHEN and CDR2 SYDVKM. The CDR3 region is CASSETGTYEQYF. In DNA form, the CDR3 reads TGCGCCAGCAGTGAGACAGGGACCTACGAGCAGTACTTC.

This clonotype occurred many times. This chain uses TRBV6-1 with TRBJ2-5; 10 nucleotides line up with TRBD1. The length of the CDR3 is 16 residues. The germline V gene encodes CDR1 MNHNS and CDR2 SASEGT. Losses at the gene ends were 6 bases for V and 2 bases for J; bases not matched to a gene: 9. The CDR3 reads CASSQPSGQGQETQYF. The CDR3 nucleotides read TGTGCCAGCAGCCAGCCCTCGGGACAGGGGCAAGAGACCCAGTACTTC.

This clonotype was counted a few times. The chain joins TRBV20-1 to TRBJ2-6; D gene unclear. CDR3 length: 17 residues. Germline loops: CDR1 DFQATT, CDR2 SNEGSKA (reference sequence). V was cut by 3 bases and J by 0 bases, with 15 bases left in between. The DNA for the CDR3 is TGCAGTGCTAGGCCCCCGAGCCAGATCTCTGGGGCCAACGTCCTGACTTTC. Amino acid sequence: CSARPPSQISGANVLTF.

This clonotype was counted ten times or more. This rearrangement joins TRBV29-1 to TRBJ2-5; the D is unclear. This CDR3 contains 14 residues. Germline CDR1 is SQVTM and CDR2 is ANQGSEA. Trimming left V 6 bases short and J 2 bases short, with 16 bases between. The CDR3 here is CSVAGPPPQETQYF. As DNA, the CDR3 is TGCAGCGTGGCTGGACCGCCTCCGCAAGAGACCCAGTACTTC.

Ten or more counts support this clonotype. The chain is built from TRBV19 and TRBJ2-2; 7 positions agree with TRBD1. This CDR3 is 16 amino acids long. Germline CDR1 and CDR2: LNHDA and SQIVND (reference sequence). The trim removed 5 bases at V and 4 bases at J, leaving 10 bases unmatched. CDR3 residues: CASSARQGSGTGELFF. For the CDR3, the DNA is TGTGCCAGTAGTGCCCGACAGGGCAGCGGCACCGGGGAGCTGTTTTTT.

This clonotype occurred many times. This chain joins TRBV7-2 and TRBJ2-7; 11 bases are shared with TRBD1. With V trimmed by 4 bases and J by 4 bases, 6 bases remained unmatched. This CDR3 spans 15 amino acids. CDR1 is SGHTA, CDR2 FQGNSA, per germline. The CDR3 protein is CASSSIRDRGYEQYF. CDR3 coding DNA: TGTGCCAGCAGCTCAATTCGGGACAGGGGGTACGAGCAGTACTTC.

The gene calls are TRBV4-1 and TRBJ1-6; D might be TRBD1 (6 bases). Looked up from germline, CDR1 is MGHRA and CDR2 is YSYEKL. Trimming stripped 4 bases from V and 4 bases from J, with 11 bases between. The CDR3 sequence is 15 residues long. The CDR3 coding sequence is TGCGCCAGCAGCCTGCGGGACAAATATAATTCACCCCTCCACTTT. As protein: CASSLRDKYNSPLHF.

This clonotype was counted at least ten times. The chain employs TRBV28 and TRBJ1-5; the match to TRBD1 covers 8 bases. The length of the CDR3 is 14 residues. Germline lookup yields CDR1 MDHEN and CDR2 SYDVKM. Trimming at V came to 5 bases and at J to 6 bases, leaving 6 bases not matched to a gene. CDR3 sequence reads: CASSGQGGAQPQHF. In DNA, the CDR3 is TGTGCCAGCAGTGGACAGGGAGGGGCTCAGCCCCAGCATTTT.

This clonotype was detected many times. CDR3 in amino acids: CASTTTGNTEAFF. CDR3 bases: TGTGCCAGTACCACGACAGGGAACACTGAAGCTTTCTTT. This chain uses TRBV19 with TRBJ1-1; D is perhaps TRBD1 (6 bases). Germline CDR1 reads LNHDA; CDR2 reads SQIVND (reference sequence). Trimming shortened V by 7 bases and J by 1 base, and 10 bases separated the two germline ends. The length of the CDR3 is 13 residues.

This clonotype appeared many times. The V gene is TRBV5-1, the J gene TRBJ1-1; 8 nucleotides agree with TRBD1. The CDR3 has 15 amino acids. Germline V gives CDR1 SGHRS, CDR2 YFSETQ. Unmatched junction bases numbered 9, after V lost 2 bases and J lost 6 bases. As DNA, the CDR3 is TGCGCCAGCAGCTTCAGGACAGGGCTTTTCGCTGAAGCTTTCTTT. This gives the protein CASSFRTGLFAEAFF.

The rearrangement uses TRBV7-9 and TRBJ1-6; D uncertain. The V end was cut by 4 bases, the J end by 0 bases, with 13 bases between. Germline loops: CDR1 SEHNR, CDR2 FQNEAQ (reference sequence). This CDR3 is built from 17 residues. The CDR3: CASSSLVGSSYNSPLHF. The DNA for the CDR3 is TGTGCCAGCAGCTCCCTTGTGGGGAGCTCCTATAATTCACCCCTCCACTTT.

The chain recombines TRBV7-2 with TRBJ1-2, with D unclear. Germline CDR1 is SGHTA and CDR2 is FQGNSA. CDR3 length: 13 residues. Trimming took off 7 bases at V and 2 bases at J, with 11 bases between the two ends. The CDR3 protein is CASNLSVNYGYTF. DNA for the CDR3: TGTGCCAGCAACCTATCAGTAAACTATGGCTACACCTTC. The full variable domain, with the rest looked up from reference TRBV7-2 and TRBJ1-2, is GAGVSQSPSNKVTEKGKDVELRCDPISGHTALYWYRQSLGQGLEFLIYFQGNSAPDKSGLPSDRFSAERTGGSVSTLTIQRTQQEDSAVYLCASNLSVNYGYTFGSGTRLTVV.

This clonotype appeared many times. Written as DNA, the CDR3 is TGTGCCAGCAGTGAAGGAGCGGGTACGGCAGCGTGGACCCAGTACTTC. This gives the protein CASSEGAGTAAWTQYF. This chain joins TRBV6-1 and TRBJ2-5, with D possibly matching TRBD2 (6 bases). Germline assignment: CDR1 MNHNS and CDR2 SASEGT. Trimming shortened V by 1 base and J by 7 bases, and 19 bases separated the two germline ends. The CDR3 is 16 amino acids.

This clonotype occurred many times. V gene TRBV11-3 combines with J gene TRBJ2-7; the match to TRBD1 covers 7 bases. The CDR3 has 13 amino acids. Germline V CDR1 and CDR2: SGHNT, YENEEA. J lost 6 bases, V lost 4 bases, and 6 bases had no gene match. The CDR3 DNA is TGTGCCAGCAGCTCGACAGGGCGAGGCGAGCAGTACTTC. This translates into CASSSTGRGEQYF.

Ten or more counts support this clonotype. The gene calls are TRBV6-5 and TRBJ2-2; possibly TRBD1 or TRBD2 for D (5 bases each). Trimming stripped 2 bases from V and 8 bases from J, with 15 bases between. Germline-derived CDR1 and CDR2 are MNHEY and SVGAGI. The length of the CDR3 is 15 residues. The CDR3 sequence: CASSYLPQGVGELFF. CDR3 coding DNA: TGTGCCAGCAGTTACCTCCCCCAGGGAGTGGGGGAGCTGTTTTTT.

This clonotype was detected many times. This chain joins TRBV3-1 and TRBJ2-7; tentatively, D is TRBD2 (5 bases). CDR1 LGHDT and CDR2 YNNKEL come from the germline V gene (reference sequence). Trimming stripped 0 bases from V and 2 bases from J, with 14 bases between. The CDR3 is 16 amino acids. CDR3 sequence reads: CASSQDGIAWTYEQYF. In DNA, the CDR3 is TGTGCCAGCAGCCAAGATGGGATAGCGTGGACCTACGAGCAGTACTTC.

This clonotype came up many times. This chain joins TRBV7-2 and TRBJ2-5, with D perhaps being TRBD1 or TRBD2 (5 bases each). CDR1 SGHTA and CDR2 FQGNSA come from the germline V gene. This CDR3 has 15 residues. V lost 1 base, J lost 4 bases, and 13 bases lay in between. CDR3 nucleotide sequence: TGTGCCAGCAGCTTAGGAATTTCGGGGCCAGAGACCCAGTACTTC. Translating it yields CASSLGISGPETQYF.

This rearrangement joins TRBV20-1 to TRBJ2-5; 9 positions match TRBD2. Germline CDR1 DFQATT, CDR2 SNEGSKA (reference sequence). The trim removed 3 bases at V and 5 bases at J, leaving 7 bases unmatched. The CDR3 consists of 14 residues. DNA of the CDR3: TGCAGTGCTAGTCTGCGGGAGGGCTTGGAGACCCAGTACTTC. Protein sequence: CSASLREGLETQYF.

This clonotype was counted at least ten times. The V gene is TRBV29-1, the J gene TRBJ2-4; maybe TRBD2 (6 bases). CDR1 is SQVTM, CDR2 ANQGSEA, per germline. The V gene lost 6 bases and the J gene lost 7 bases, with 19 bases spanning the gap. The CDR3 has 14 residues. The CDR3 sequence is CSVQSGRRVNIQYF. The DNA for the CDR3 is TGCAGCGTCCAGTCGGGCAGGAGGGTGAACATTCAGTACTTC.

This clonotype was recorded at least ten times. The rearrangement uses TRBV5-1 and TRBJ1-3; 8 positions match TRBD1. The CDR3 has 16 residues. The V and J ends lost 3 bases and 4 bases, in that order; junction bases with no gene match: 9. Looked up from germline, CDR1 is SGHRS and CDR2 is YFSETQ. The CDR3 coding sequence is TGCGCCAGCAGCTCCCGCCTGGGACAGGCCGGAAACACCATATATTTT. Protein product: CASSSRLGQAGNTIYF. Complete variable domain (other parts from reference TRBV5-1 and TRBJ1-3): KAGVTQTPRYLIKTRGQQVTLSCSPISGHRSVSWYQQTPGQGLQFLFEYFSETQRNKGNFPGRFSGRQFSNSRSEMNVSTLELGDSALYLCASSSRLGQAGNTIYFGEGSWLTVV.

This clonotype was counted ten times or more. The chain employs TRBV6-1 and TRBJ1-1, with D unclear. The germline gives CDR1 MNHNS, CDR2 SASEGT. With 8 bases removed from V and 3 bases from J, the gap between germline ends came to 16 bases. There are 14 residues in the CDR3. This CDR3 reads CASLLHSHHTEAFF. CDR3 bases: TGTGCCAGCCTCCTACATAGTCACCACACTGAAGCTTTCTTT.